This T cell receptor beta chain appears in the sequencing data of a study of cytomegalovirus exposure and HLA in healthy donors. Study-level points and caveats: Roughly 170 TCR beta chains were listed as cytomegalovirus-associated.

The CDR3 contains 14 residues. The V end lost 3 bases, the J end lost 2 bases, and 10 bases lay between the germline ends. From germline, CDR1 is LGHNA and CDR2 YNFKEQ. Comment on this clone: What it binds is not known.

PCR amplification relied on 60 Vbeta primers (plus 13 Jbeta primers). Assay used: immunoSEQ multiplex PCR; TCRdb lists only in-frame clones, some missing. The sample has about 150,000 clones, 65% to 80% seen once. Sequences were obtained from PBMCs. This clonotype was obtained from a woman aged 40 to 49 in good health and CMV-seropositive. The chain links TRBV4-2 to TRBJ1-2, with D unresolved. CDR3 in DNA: TGTGCCAGCAGCCATGCCGGTTGGAACTATGGCTACACCTTC. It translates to CASSHAGWNYGYTF.